This entry concerns a single T cell receptor (beta chain). Germline V gene data show CDR1 as SGHTA and CDR2 as FQGNSA. V lost 6 bases and J 0 bases, leaving 10 bases between the germline ends. This CDR3 contains 14 residues. Stated treatment: around 19 received Ad26.COV2.S at low or high dose, single or two shots; five or six received placebo; per-sample allocation not given. At day 63 after the first vaccine or placebo injection, samples were drawn. Only in-frame clones appear in the TCRdb table, and some are missing; sequencing was by immunoSEQ multiplex PCR. This table holds about 410,000 clones, around 89% found once. The data originate from a study of Ad26.COV2.S vaccination and SARS-CoV-2 variants.

The chain joins TRBV7-2 to TRBJ2-3; D is perhaps TRBD1 or TRBD2 (5 bases each). This material consisted of peripheral blood, taken in a trial of Ad26.COV2.S vaccine versus placebo. The clonotype comes from a person aged 18-60 years who received the Ad26.COV2.S COVID-19 vaccine or a placebo. The CDR3 DNA reads TGTGCCAGCAGGGGGCGGACTAGCACAGATACGCAGTATTTT. It is translated as CASRGRTSTDTQYF.